This T cell receptor (beta chain) came from a study of cytomegalovirus exposure and HLA in healthy donors. A word on this clone: Its antigen is unidentified.

Whole-study results and caveats: Later analysis associated a missense DCLRE1C variant with TCR beta V- and J-gene trimming. Diagnosis of cytomegalovirus status made by the classifier reportedly showed high specificity and sensitivity.

The junction had 4 bases not matched to a gene; V was cut back by 3 bases and J by 2 bases. Germline values: CDR1 WSHSY, CDR2 SAAADI. This CDR3 has 15 residues. The PCR contained 60 Vbeta and 13 Jbeta primers. Method: immunoSEQ multiplex PCR; TCRdb's copy keeps in-frame clones and lacks some. This repertoire shows roughly 110,000 clones, approximately 79% found once; its top ten account for 2% to 3%. Sequencing was done on a sample of PBMCs. This sequence originates from a man between 18 and 29 years old in good health and CMV-seronegative. The J gene is TRBJ2-3, the V gene TRBV10-2, with 8 bases identical to TRBD2. The CDR3 loop is CASSEVAGLTDTQYF. Here the CDR3 DNA reads TGCGCCAGCAGTGAAGTAGCGGGGCTCACAGATACGCAGTATTTT.